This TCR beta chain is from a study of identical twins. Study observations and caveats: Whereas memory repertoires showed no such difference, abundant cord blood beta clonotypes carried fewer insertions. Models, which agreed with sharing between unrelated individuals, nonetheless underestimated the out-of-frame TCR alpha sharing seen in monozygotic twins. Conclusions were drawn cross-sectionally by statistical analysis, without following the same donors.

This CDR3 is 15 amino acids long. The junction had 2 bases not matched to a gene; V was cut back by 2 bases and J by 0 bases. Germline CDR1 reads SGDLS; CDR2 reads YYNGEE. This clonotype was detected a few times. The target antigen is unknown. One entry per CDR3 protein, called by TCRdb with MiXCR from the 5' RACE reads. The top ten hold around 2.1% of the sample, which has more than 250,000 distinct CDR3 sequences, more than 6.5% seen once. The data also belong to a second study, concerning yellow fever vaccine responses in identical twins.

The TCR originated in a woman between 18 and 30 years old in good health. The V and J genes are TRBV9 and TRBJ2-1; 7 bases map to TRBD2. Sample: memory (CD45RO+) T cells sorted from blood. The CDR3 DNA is TGTGCCAGCAGCGTGCGGGAGACCTCCTACAATGAGCAGTTCTTC. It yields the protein CASSVRETSYNEQFF. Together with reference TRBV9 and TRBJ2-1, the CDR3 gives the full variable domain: DSGVTQTPKHLITATGQRVTLRCSPRSGDLSVYWYQQSLDQGLQFLIQYYNGEERAKGNILERFSAQQFPDLHSELNLSSLELGDSALYFCASSVRETSYNEQFFGPGTRLTVL.